A few counts support the clone carrying this T cell receptor beta chain. The record originates from a study of control samples from healthy donors and cancer patients. The CDR3 runs 14 residues. Losses at the gene ends were 4 bases for V and 2 bases for J; bases not matched to a gene: 5. Germline CDR1 reads SGHRS; CDR2 reads YFSETQ. Sequenced by immunoSEQ multiplex PCR; TCRdb stores in-frame clones only, minus some. The sample holds some 130,000 clones, around nine tenths seen once. The receptor was isolated from a man aged 18 to 30 in good health. Sample: blood. The chain uses TRBV5-1 and TRBJ1-1, with 7 bases identical to TRBD1. DNA of the CDR3: TGCGCCAGCAGCGGGACAGATGGTAACACTGAAGCTTTCTTT. It codes for CASSGTDGNTEAFF.